The 13 T cell receptor beta chains below were found in one sample sequenced in a study of Ad26.COV2.S vaccination and SARS-CoV-2 variants. The data were produced by immunoSEQ multiplex PCR, yet TCRdb's version contains in-frame clones alone and is incomplete. The data hold about 440,000 clones, with roughly 89% observed a single time. As for treatment: around 19 received Ad26.COV2.S at low or high dose, single or two shots; about 5 received placebo; per-sample allocation not given. Samples were taken on day 63 after the first vaccine or placebo injection. Source: peripheral blood, taken in a trial of Ad26.COV2.S vaccine versus placebo. The receptors come from a person between 18 and 59 years old who received the Ad26.COV2.S COVID-19 vaccine or a placebo.

This sequence joins TRBV7-9 and TRBJ2-7; TRBD1 or TRBD2 may be the D gene (6 bases each). Trimming took off 5 bases at V and 4 bases at J, with 15 bases between the two ends. This CDR3 comprises 14 residues. The germline V gene has CDR1 SEHNR and CDR2 FQNEAQ (reference sequence). In nucleotides, the CDR3 is TGTGCCAGCAGCCCCGGGGGCGGCATTTACGAGCAGTACTTC. It translates to CASSPGGGIYEQYF.

There are a few counts of this clone. V is TRBV2 and J is TRBJ1-2; 8 nucleotides align to TRBD1. The junction had 3 bases not matched to a gene; V was cut back by 2 bases and J by 4 bases. Germline V gene lookup returns CDR1 SNHLY and CDR2 FYNNEI. The CDR3 length is 14 residues. DNA of the CDR3: TGTGCCAGCAGTGAACAGGGGGCCCTCTATGGCTACACCTTC. It specifies CASSEQGALYGYTF. Together with reference TRBV2 and TRBJ1-2, the CDR3 gives the full variable domain: EPEVTQTPSHQVTQMGQEVILRCVPISNHLYFYWYRQILGQKVEFLVSFYNNEISEKSEIFDDQFSVERPDGSNFTLKIRSTKLEDSAMYFCASSEQGALYGYTFGSGTRLTVV.

This clone was detected a few times. V and J are TRBV15 and TRBJ1-4; the D is unclear. V was trimmed by 5 bases and J by 10 bases, leaving 17 bases between them. CDR1 LNHNV and CDR2 YYDKDF come from the germline V gene (reference sequence). This CDR3 region has 14 residues. The CDR3, as DNA: TGTGCCACCAGCCCAAAGTTAGAGGGCGTAAAACTGTTTTTT. Protein sequence: CATSPKLEGVKLFF.

The chain couples TRBV24-1 to TRBJ2-1, with 8 bases aligning to TRBD2. From germline, CDR1 is KGHDR and CDR2 SFDVKD. This CDR3 has 15 amino acids. Trimming cost V 5 bases and J 6 bases; bases outside gene matches: 8. CDR3 protein: CATSVEREGPNEQFF. CDR3 nucleotide sequence: TGTGCCACCAGTGTGGAACGGGAGGGCCCCAATGAGCAGTTCTTC.

This chain links TRBV9 with TRBJ1-4; D is uncertain. Between the trimmed V and J ends, which lost 0 bases and 4 bases, there was a span of 10 bases. The CDR3 consists of 15 residues. Germline V gene lookup returns CDR1 SGDLS and CDR2 YYNGEE. CDR3: CASSVAGSINEKLFF. CDR3 bases: TGTGCCAGCAGCGTAGCCGGCAGTATTAATGAAAAACTGTTTTTT.

This chain connects TRBV27 to TRBJ2-7; TRBD2 might be the D (6 bases). CDR3 length equals 15 residues. Trimming left V 6 bases short and J 6 bases short, with 21 bases between. CDR1 and CDR2 (germline): MNHEY, SMNVEV (reference sequence). The CDR3: CASSRPGVGLREQYF. CDR3 coding DNA: TGTGCCAGCAGCCGTCCGGGGGTAGGACTCCGCGAGCAGTACTTC.

The CDR3 here is CASTRGQGAFIYF. The CDR3 nucleotides read TGTGCCAGTACGCGGGGACAGGGGGCCTTCATATATTTT. The chain links TRBV6-5 to TRBJ1-3; 12 bases agree with TRBD1. CDR3 length: 13 residues. With 9 bases clipped from V and 12 bases from J, the junction kept 9 bases outside the gene matches. The germline CDR1 and CDR2 sequences are MNHEY and SVGAGI.

The chain carries TRBV24-1 and TRBJ1-2; no clear D gene. The germline V and J ends were trimmed by 3 bases and 2 bases, with 12 bases remaining between them. CDR1 and CDR2 from the germline V gene are KGHDR and SFDVKD. CDR3 size: 15 residues. The CDR3 loop reads CATSDPERGNYGYTF. CDR3 bases: TGTGCCACCAGTGATCCCGAGAGAGGGAACTATGGCTACACCTTC.

The chain has TRBV19 and TRBJ2-7; 7 bases match TRBD1. The V gene's germline CDR1 is LNHDA and CDR2 SQIVND (reference sequence). Trimming at V came to 9 bases and at J to 6 bases, leaving 20 bases not matched to a gene. This CDR3 contains 16 residues. The CDR3: CASQDREPSEMPEQYF. CDR3 DNA: TGTGCCAGCCAAGACAGGGAACCCTCCGAGATGCCCGAGCAGTACTTC.

The J gene is TRBJ2-1, the V gene TRBV5-4, with 8 bases fitting TRBD1. V gave up 2 bases and J gave up 9 bases; unmatched junction bases: 10. The CDR3 has 15 residues. Germline loops: CDR1 SGHNT, CDR2 YYREEE (reference sequence). The CDR3 loop reads CASSLTGTGRGEQFF. CDR3 coding DNA: TGTGCCAGCAGCTTAACCGGGACAGGTCGCGGTGAGCAGTTCTTC.

This clone has a handful of counts. This chain uses TRBV7-6 with TRBJ2-7; 7 nucleotides align to TRBD2. This CDR3 comprises 13 residues. The V and J ends lost 5 bases and 3 bases, in that order; junction bases with no gene match: 4. CDR1 is SGHVS, CDR2 FNYEAQ, per germline. The CDR3 spells CASSIGLDYEQYF. CDR3 coding DNA: TGTGCCAGCAGCATAGGACTAGACTACGAGCAGTACTTC. Together with reference TRBV7-6 and TRBJ2-7, the CDR3 gives the full variable domain: GAGVSQSPRYKVTKRGQDVALRCDPISGHVSLYWYRQALGQGPEFLTYFNYEAQQDKSGLPNDRFSAERPEGSISTLTIQRTEQRDSAMYRCASSIGLDYEQYFGPGTRLTVT.

This clone showed up just once. The rearrangement uses TRBV9 and TRBJ1-1; TRBD1 matches 9 bases. CDR3 length: 13 amino acids. Unmatched junction bases numbered 3, after V lost 4 bases and J lost 5 bases. The V gene's germline CDR1 is SGDLS and CDR2 YYNGEE. Here the CDR3 DNA reads TGTGCCAGCAGCACGACAGGGGGAACTGAAGCTTTCTTT. Amino acids: CASSTTGGTEAFF.

The V call is TRBV28, the J call TRBJ1-2; a possible D gene is TRBD1 (5 bases). Germline values: CDR1 MDHEN, CDR2 SYDVKM. Trimming left V 10 bases short and J 2 bases short, with 20 bases between. The CDR3 has 15 amino acids. CDR3 region: CATRNLGGENYGYTF. DNA of the CDR3: TGTGCCACTCGAAATTTGGGGGGGGAAAACTATGGCTACACCTTC.